This is a list of T cell receptor beta chains from one sample in a study of cytomegalovirus exposure and HLA in healthy donors. The assay was immunoSEQ multiplex PCR, and TCRdb's table has in-frame clones only and misses some. The table lists roughly 330,000 clones, about nine tenths of them singletons. Sequenced material: PBMCs. The receptors shown here come from a woman in her twenties or thirties in good health and CMV-seropositive. The CDR3 runs from the conserved cysteine through the conserved F or W. Fields, in order: D gene, J gene, V gene, clone size, CDR3 DNA, CDR3 protein. A D gene is named only where the DNA matches it firmly. Size is stated for part of the rows, as once, few or many counts, or as a class when the clone is expanded.

TRBD1 | TRBJ2-7 | TRBV25-1 | NA | TGTGCCAGGATCAGGGGGACAGGACCCTACGAGCAGTACTTC | CARIRGTGPYEQYF
NA | TRBJ2-1 | TRBV6-5 | NA | TGTGCCAGCAGTTACTCTTGGGATGAGCAGTTCTTC | CASSYSWDEQFF
TRBD2 | TRBJ2-1 | TRBV7-3 | NA | TGTGCCAGCAGCTCCATCGGGACTAGCGCCCTAACCCACAATGAGCAGTTCTTC | CASSSIGTSALTHNEQFF
NA | TRBJ2-3 | TRBV4-3 | NA | TGCGCCAGCAGCCAAGGTTCAGCTAATACGCAGTATTTT | CASSQGSANTQYF
TRBD1 | TRBJ1-5 | TRBV6-5 | many | TGTGCCAGCAGTTTGGACAGGGGCCAGCCCCAGCATTTT | CASSLDRGQPQHF
TRBD1 | TRBJ1-3 | TRBV7-2 | NA | TGTGCCAGCAGCAGGGGACAGGGTGGTGGAAACACCATATATTTT | CASSRGQGGGNTIYF
NA | TRBJ2-2 | TRBV4-1 | NA | TGCGCCAGCAGAATGGGGGCCCGAGGCACCGGGGAGCTGTTTTTT | CASRMGARGTGELFF
NA | TRBJ2-3 | TRBV5-1 | NA | TGCGCCAGCCGGACCCGAAACACAGATACGCAGTATTTT | CASRTRNTDTQYF
TRBD2 | TRBJ2-3 | TRBV27 | NA | TGTGCCAGCAGAGGTAGCGGGAGCTTGACAGATACGCAGTATTTT | CASRGSGSLTDTQYF
NA | TRBJ1-1 | TRBV5-4 | once | TGTGCCAGCAGCTTGGGGGCGGGGATAGAAAACACTGAAGCTTTCTTT | CASSLGAGIENTEAFF
NA | TRBJ2-1 | TRBV15 | NA | TGTGCCACCAGCAGAGATCCCTCCTCCTACAATGAGCAGTTCTTC | CATSRDPSSYNEQFF
NA | TRBJ2-6 | TRBV28 | NA | TGTGCCAGCAGTTTACCTGACGAGTTCCGCTCTGGGGCCAACGTCCTGACTTTC | CASSLPDEFRSGANVLTF
TRBD1 | TRBJ2-1 | TRBV18 | NA | TGTGCCAGCTCACTAAAGACAGGGGGCGATGAGCAGTTCTTC | CASSLKTGGDEQFF
NA | TRBJ1-3 | TRBV27 | few | TGTGCCAGCAGTTTGACAGGAGGAAACACCATATATTTT | CASSLTGGNTIYF
NA | TRBJ2-7 | TRBV1 | NA | TGCACCAGCAGCTTTTGGACTAGCGGGAGGATAGAGCAGTACTTC | CTSSFWTSGRIEQYF
TRBD1 | TRBJ1-2 | TRBV4-2 | NA | TGTGCCAGCAGCTTGGCGACAGGGGATACGAGCGGCTACACCTTC | CASSLATGDTSGYTF
NA | TRBJ1-5 | TRBV29-1 | NA | TGCAGCGCTGCCGGTAGCGATAATCAGCCCCAGCATTTT | CSAAGSDNQPQHF
NA | TRBJ2-2 | TRBV14 | once | TGTGCCAGCAGCAAAAGGCCGGGATGGAACACCGGGGAGCTGTTTTTT | CASSKRPGWNTGELFF
TRBD1 | TRBJ1-6 | TRBV30 | NA | TGTGCCTGGAACCGGGACAGAGATTCACCCCTCCACTTT | CAWNRDRDSPLHF
NA | TRBJ2-7 | TRBV28 | few | TGTGCCAGCAGGGACGGCTACGAGCAGTACTTC | CASRDGYEQYF
TRBD2 | TRBJ2-1 | TRBV7-3 | NA | TGTGCCAGCAGCTGGACTAGCGGGCGTTACAATGAGCAGTTCTTC | CASSWTSGRYNEQFF
NA | TRBJ1-2 | TRBV20-1 | NA | TGCAGTATTGGACAGTATGGCTACACCTTC | CSIGQYGYTF
NA | TRBJ2-2 | TRBV7-2 | NA | TGTGCCAGCAGCTTAGTTCCGGGCACCGGGGAGCTGTTTTTT | CASSLVPGTGELFF
TRBD2 | TRBJ2-1 | TRBV11-3 | NA | TGTGCCAGCAGCTTTAAGAGTAGCGGGAGGTTAGACAATGAGCAGTTCTTC | CASSFKSSGRLDNEQFF
NA | TRBJ1-2 | TRBV4-1 | NA | TGCGCCAGCAGCCAAGGATGGACAGCGCCCTATGGCTACACCTTC | CASSQGWTAPYGYTF
NA | TRBJ2-2 | TRBV9 | NA | TGTGCCAGCAGCGACCCCCGACTGGGGGGGCTCACCGGGGAGCTGTTTTTT | CASSDPRLGGLTGELFF
NA | TRBJ2-3 | TRBV29-1 | NA | TGCAGCGCCCCGGCAGGGGTGGGCACAGATACGCAGTATTTT | CSAPAGVGTDTQYF
TRBD1 | TRBJ2-5 | TRBV7-3 | many | TGTGCCAGCAGCAGGACAGGGACTGAGACCCAGTACTTC | CASSRTGTETQYF
TRBD1 | TRBJ2-7 | TRBV4-1 | NA | TGCGCCAGCAGCCAGGGACAGGGAAGCTACGAGCAGTACTTC | CASSQGQGSYEQYF
NA | TRBJ2-5 | TRBV30 | NA | TGTGCCTGGAGTCCAACCCAAGAGACCCAGTACTTC | CAWSPTQETQYF
NA | TRBJ2-5 | TRBV7-7 | NA | TGTGCCAGCAGCCCCCGAGACGGCGAGACCCAGTACTTC | CASSPRDGETQYF
TRBD2 | TRBJ2-7 | TRBV19 | NA | TGTGCCAGTAGTATATCTCTCTATCGGGAGGGGTTCTACGAGCAGTACTTC | CASSISLYREGFYEQYF
NA | TRBJ2-1 | TRBV5-1 | NA | TGCGCCAGCAGCTTGGGCCCCCCCTACAATGAGCAGTTCTTC | CASSLGPPYNEQFF
TRBD2 | TRBJ2-3 | TRBV2 | NA | TGTGCCAGCAGGGAGACAGGGGGACTAGCGGGAGTAGTTACGCAGTATTTT | CASRETGGLAGVVTQYF
TRBD2 | TRBJ2-5 | TRBV4-2 | NA | TGTGCCAGCAGCCAAGACGGCCTTGCGGGAGATGAGACCCAGTACTTC | CASSQDGLAGDETQYF
TRBD1 | TRBJ1-5 | TRBV4-2 | few | TGTGCCAGCAGCCAAGGGACAGGGAGCAATCAGCCCCAGCATTTT | CASSQGTGSNQPQHF
TRBD1 | TRBJ2-2 | TRBV7-2 | NA | TGTGCCAGCAGCTTAGGGACAGGGGTCGCCGGGGAGCTGTTTTTT | CASSLGTGVAGELFF